One sample yielded the 17 T cell receptor beta chains listed below, sequenced in a study of blood T cells in healthy people across ages. It was with a sample-barcoded 5' primer and a J-beta primer mix that a second PCR of roughly 7 to 12 cycles was run. One entry per CDR3 protein results from TCRdb running MiXCR on the 5' RACE reads. The data contain just under 550,000 distinct CDR3 sequences, about 25% of them singletons. These data were also filed under a second study, of T cells of mothers and their children.

The sample consisted of blood. The source is a boy between 5 and 17 years old in good health.

V and J are TRBV7-2 and TRBJ2-2, with 8 bases identical to TRBD1. The J segment lost 2 bases and the V segment lost 5 bases, leaving 4 bases of the junction unmatched. Germline V gene lookup returns CDR1 SGHTA and CDR2 FQGNSA. The CDR3 length is 15 residues. The CDR3 bases are TGTGCCAGCAGCGCTGACAGGGGTAACACCGGGGAGCTGTTTTTT. Protein: CASSADRGNTGELFF.

The rearrangement links TRBV4-2 to TRBJ2-5; 11 nucleotides line up with TRBD2. The J call may not be correct, given that the DNA end is closer to TRBJ2-1. This CDR3 has 17 amino acids. The germline CDR1 and CDR2 sequences are LGHNA and YNFKEQ. CDR3 nucleotide sequence: TGTGCCAGCAGCCAAGAGGGTAGCGGGAGGGCCGTCAGAGGGCAGTTCTTC. It encodes CASSQEGSGRAVRGQFF.

The chain has TRBV3-1 and TRBJ2-7; 8 nucleotides match TRBD2. This CDR3 has 16 residues. Per germline, CDR1 LGHDT and CDR2 YNNKEL (reference sequence). Germline trimming cut 0 bases from V and 0 bases from J; bases unmatched to any gene: 4. DNA of the CDR3: TGTGCCAGCAGCCAAGAGTCACTAGCGGTCTCCTACGAGCAGTACTTC. This translates into CASSQESLAVSYEQYF.

Only a few counts were recorded for this clonotype. This chain connects TRBV28 to TRBJ1-4; D call uncertain. Deletions cut 6 bases from V and 7 bases from J, with 21 bases between. There are 16 residues in the CDR3. Germline assignment: CDR1 MDHEN and CDR2 SYDVKM. CDR3 sequence reads: CASSPGWQIVLEKLFF. The CDR3, as DNA: TGTGCCAGCAGCCCGGGTTGGCAGATCGTACTTGAAAAACTGTTTTTT.

This clonotype has a single count. The chain employs TRBV25-1 and TRBJ2-1; 7 bases align to TRBD2. This CDR3 is 15 amino acids long. Germline lookup yields CDR1 MGHDK and CDR2 SYGVNS. V shed 4 bases, J shed 4 bases, and the junction held 7 bases outside the gene matches. CDR3 nucleotides: TGTGCCAGCAGTGGAGGGGAGGGTCTTTACAATGAGCAGTTCTTC. Its translation is CASSGGEGLYNEQFF.

This clonotype was seen only a few times. The gene calls are TRBV19 and TRBJ2-1, with D maybe TRBD2 (6 bases). The CDR3 consists of 15 residues. The germline CDR1 and CDR2 sequences are LNHDA and SQIVND (reference sequence). Deletions cut 5 bases from V and 2 bases from J, with 13 bases between. The CDR3 DNA reads TGTGCCAGTAGTCCGTTTCCTAGCGCCTACAATGAGCAGTTCTTC. Translation gives CASSPFPSAYNEQFF. The full variable domain, in which reference TRBV19 and TRBJ2-1 provide the parts outside the CDR3, is DGGITQSPKYLFRKEGQNVTLSCEQNLNHDAMYWYRQDPGQGLRLIYYSQIVNDFQKGDIAEGYSVSREKKESFPLTVTSAQKNPTAFYLCASSPFPSAYNEQFFGPGTRLTVL.

The chain is built from TRBV6-2 or TRBV6-3 and TRBJ2-3; D not certain. Germline-derived CDR1 and CDR2 are MNHEY and SVGEGT. This CDR3 spans 14 amino acids. V lost 7 bases and J 6 bases, leaving 17 bases between the germline ends. CDR3 sequence reads: CASTLTDGWDTQYF. The CDR3 bases are TGTGCCAGCACCCTTACGGACGGATGGGATACGCAGTATTTT.

This chain links TRBV29-1 with TRBJ2-1, with 11 bases aligning to TRBD2. This CDR3 has 15 amino acids. Looked up from germline, CDR1 is SQVTM and CDR2 is ANQGSEA. The V segment lost 3 bases and the J segment 3 bases; nucleotides outside the gene matches: 4. The CDR3 nucleotides read TGCAGCGTTGAGGGTAGCGGGGGGGACTACAATGAGCAGTTCTTC. This codes for CSVEGSGGDYNEQFF.

This rearrangement joins TRBV7-2 to TRBJ1-4; 11 bases are shared with TRBD1. Germline V gene lookup returns CDR1 SGHTA and CDR2 FQGNSA. CDR3 size: 18 residues. Trimming at V came to 1 base and at J to 0 bases, leaving 4 bases not matched to a gene. CDR3 region: CASSLGTGGLTTNEKLFF. The CDR3 region has the DNA TGTGCCAGCAGCTTAGGGACAGGGGGCTTAACAACTAATGAAAAACTGTTTTTT.

The chain uses TRBV5-4 and TRBJ2-5; 8 nucleotides match TRBD1. The CDR3 contains 14 residues. V was pared by 3 bases and J by 7 bases, with 8 bases of the junction left unmatched. Germline V CDR1 and CDR2: SGHNT, YYREEE (reference sequence). CDR3 nucleotides: TGTGCCAGCAGCTCCTACAGGGGGTCGAGGACCCAGTACTTC. Encoded protein: CASSSYRGSRTQYF.

The chain's CDR3 is CASSWDRTGELFF. In nucleotides, the CDR3 is TGTGCCAGCAGCTGGGATCGTACCGGGGAGCTGTTTTTT. The chain joins TRBV7-9 to TRBJ2-2; D is unclear. In germline, CDR1 is SEHNR, CDR2 FQNEAQ (reference sequence). The CDR3 totals 13 residues. Trimming stripped 4 bases from V and 5 bases from J, with 8 bases between.

This clonotype has a handful of counts. A read error may produce the germline difference seen at one junction end. The CDR3 protein is CASSSGSF. For the CDR3, the DNA is TGTGCCAGCAGCTCCGGGAGTTTC. The V gene is TRBV7-2, the J gene TRBJ2-1, with a possible D match to TRBD2 (6 bases). CDR1 and CDR2 from the germline V gene are SGHTA and FQGNSA. This CDR3 has 8 amino acids.

The chain has TRBV11-2 and TRBJ1-1, with unresolved D. CDR3 size: 14 residues. Germline values: CDR1 SGHAT, CDR2 FQNNGV. V was clipped by 6 bases and J by 2 bases, with 13 bases between them. The DNA of the CDR3 is TGTGCCAGCAGAACGACAACGACTAACACTGAAGCTTTCTTT. Translated: CASRTTTTNTEAFF.

This clonotype was counted a few times. The V and J genes are TRBV5-1 and TRBJ2-3, with 10 bases that match TRBD1. The ends lost 3 bases at V and 8 bases at J; junction bases unmatched: 15. Germline-derived CDR1 and CDR2 are SGHRS and YFSETQ. The CDR3 is 17 amino acids. The CDR3 nucleotides are TGCGCCAGCAGCTGGGGAGTTCCGGGACAGGGGAGCGGTACGCAGTATTTT. Protein product: CASSWGVPGQGSGTQYF.

This clonotype was detected only a few times. The V and J genes are TRBV7-2 and TRBJ2-5, with D maybe TRBD1 (6 bases). The CDR3 is 15 residues long. Germline V gives CDR1 SGHTA, CDR2 FQGNSA. The V and J ends lost 1 base and 1 base respectively, with 10 bases between them. The CDR3 nucleotides are TGTGCCAGCAGCTTAGAGTTGGACAGCCAAGAGACCCAGTACTTC. It yields the protein CASSLELDSQETQYF. Full variable domain (rest looked up from reference TRBV7-2 and TRBJ2-5): GAGVSQSPSNKVTEKGKDVELRCDPISGHTALYWYRQSLGQGLEFLIYFQGNSAPDKSGLPSDRFSAERTGGSVSTLTIQRTQQEDSAVYLCASSLELDSQETQYFGPGTRLLVL.

This clonotype was seen only a few times. The chain combines TRBV29-1 with TRBJ2-7; 10 nucleotides align to TRBD2. This CDR3 is 15 amino acids long. J gave up 2 bases and V 3 bases, and 7 bases lay outside the gene matches. CDR1 SQVTM and CDR2 ANQGSEA come from the germline V gene. The CDR3 loop is CSVETTSGPAYEQYF. The CDR3 nucleotides are TGCAGCGTTGAGACGACTAGCGGGCCTGCCTACGAGCAGTACTTC.

This chain connects TRBV7-8 to TRBJ2-5, with 8 positions matching TRBD2. With the DNA end fitting TRBJ2-7 better, the J assignment may be wrong. The CDR3 covers 15 residues. Per germline, CDR1 SGHVS and CDR2 FQNEAQ. This chain's CDR3 is CASSLSIGGGYEQYF. CDR3 nucleotides: TGTGCCAGCAGCTTATCTATCGGGGGGGGTTACGAGCAGTACTTC.